The clone carrying this T cell receptor beta chain was counted a few times. Its antigen is currently unknown. This specimen comes from a study of post-analysis software for immune sequencing data. Study findings and constraints: A handful of TRBV segments appeared more often in patients than in controls, and TRBV5-6, TRBV5-1 and TRBV20-1 were among these. Samples sharing a preparation batch grouped tightly together when assessed by F measure. Normalized Chao1 diversity was significantly lower in multiple sclerosis patients than in controls.

Germline V gene sequence: CDR1 DFQATT, CDR2 SNEGSKA (reference sequence). Trimming removed 6 bases at V and 5 bases at J, with 9 bases between. The CDR3 runs to 11 residues. Prepared TCR beta cDNA libraries contained unique molecular identifiers. Input populations of 1 to 10 million T cells gave rise to about 480,000 cDNA molecules. TCRdb passed the PCR reads through MiXCR, listing each CDR3 protein once. Found here are about 820,000 distinct CDR3 sequences, around 50% of them singletons; the top ten hold 4.6%. The receptor's source is a girl aged 10 to 17 with multiple sclerosis. The source material was blood. The gene calls are TRBV20-1 and TRBJ2-3; TRBD2 might be the D (5 bases). The chain's CDR3 is CSARARDTQYF. The CDR3, as DNA: TGCAGTGCGCGGGCGAGAGATACGCAGTATTTT.